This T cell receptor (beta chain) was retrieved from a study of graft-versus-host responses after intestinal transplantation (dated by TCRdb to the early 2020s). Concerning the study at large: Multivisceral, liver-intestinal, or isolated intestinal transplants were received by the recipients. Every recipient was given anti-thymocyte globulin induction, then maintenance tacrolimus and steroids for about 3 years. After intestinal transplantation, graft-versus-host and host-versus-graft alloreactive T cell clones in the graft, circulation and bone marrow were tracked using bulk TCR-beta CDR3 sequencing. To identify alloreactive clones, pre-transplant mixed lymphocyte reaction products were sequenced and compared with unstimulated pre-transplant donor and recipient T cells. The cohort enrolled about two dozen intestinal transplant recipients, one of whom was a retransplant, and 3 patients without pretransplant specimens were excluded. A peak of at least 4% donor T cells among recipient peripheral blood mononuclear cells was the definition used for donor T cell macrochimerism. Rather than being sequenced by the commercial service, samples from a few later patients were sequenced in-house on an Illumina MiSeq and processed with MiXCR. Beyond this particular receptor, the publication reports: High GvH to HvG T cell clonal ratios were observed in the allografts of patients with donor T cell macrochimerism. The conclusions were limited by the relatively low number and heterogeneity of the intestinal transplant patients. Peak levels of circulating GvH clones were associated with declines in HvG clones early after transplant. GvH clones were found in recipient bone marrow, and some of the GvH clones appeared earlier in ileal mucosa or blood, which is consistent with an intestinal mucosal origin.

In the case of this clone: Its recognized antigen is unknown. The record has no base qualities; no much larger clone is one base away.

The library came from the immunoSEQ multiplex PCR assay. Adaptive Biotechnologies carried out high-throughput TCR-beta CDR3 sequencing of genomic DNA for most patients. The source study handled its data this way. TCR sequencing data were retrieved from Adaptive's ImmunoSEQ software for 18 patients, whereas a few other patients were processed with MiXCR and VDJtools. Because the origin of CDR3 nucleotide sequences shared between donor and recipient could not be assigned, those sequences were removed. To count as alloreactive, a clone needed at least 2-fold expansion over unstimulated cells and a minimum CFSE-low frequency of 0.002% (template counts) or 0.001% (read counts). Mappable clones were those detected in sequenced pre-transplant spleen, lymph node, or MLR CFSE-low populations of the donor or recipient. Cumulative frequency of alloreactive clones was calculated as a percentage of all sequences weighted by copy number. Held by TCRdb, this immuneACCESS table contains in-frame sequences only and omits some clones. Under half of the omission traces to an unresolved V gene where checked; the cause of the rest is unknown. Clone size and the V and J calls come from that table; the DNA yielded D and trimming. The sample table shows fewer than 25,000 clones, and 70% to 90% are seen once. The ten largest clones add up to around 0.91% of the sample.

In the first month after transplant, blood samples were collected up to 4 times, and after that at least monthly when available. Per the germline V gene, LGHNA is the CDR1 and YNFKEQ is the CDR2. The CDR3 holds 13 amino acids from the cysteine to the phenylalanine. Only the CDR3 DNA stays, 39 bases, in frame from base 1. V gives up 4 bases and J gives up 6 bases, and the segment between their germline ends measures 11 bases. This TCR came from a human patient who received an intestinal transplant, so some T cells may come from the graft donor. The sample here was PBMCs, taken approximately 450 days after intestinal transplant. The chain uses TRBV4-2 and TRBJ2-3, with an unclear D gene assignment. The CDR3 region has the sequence CASSPSPMDTQYF. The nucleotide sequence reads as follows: TGTGCCAGCAGCCCAAGCCCAATGGATACGCAGTATTTT.